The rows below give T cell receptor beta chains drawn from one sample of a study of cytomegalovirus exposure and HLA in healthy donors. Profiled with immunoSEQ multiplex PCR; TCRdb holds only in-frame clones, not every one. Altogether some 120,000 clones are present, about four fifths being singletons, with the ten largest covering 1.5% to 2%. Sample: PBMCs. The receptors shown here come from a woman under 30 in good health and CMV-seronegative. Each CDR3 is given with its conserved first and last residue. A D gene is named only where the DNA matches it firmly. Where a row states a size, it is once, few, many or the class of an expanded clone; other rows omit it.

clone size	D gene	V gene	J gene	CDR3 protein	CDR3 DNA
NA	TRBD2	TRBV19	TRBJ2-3	CASSLYSGGTDTQYF	TGTGCCAGTAGTCTTTATAGCGGGGGCACAGATACGCAGTATTTT
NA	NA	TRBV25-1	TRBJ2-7	CASHRTATSYEQYF	TGTGCCAGCCATCGGACAGCAACTTCCTACGAGCAGTACTTC
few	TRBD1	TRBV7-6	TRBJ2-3	CASSPRRTGVDTQYF	TGTGCCAGCAGCCCCCGACGCACAGGGGTGGATACGCAGTATTTT
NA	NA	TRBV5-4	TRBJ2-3	CASSPRLVGADTQYF	TGTGCCAGCAGCCCCCGACTAGTGGGGGCAGATACGCAGTATTTT
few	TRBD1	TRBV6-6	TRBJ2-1	CASSNRGTGLYNEQFF	TGTGCCAGTTCCAACCGAGGGACAGGGCTCTACAATGAGCAGTTCTTC
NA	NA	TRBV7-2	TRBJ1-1	CASTYRGGNTEAFF	TGTGCCAGCACATATAGGGGAGGGAACACTGAAGCTTTCTTT
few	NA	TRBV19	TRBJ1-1	CASSIRQGMNTEAFF	TGTGCCAGTAGTATCCGGCAGGGAATGAACACTGAAGCTTTCTTT
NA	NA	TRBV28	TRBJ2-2	CALGTLNTGELFF	TGTGCCCTGGGCACGTTGAACACCGGGGAGCTGTTTTTT
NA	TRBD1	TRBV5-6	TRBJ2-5	CASSRAPGQVQETQYF	TGTGCCAGCAGCCGGGCTCCGGGACAGGTCCAAGAGACCCAGTACTTC
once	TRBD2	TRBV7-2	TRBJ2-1	CASSLTSGGGSGQFF	TGTGCCAGCAGCTTAACTAGCGGGGGGGGGAGTGGGCAGTTCTTC
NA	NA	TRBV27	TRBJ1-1	CASSALGTHTEAFF	TGTGCCAGCAGTGCTCTCGGGACACACACTGAAGCTTTCTTT
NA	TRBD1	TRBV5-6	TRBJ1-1	CASSLGSWTGLGTEAFF	TGTGCCAGCAGCTTGGGGTCATGGACAGGGCTGGGAACTGAAGCTTTCTTT
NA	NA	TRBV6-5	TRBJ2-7	CASSAGLGLYEQYF	TGTGCCAGCAGTGCGGGCCTAGGGCTCTACGAGCAGTACTTC
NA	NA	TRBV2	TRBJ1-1	CASSERESAEAFF	TGTGCCAGCAGTGAACGAGAGAGCGCTGAAGCTTTCTTT
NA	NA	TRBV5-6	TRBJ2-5	CASSRPDGKTQYF	TGTGCCAGCAGCCGGCCAGACGGGAAGACCCAGTACTTC
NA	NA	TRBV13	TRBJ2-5	CASSSSDSEETQYF	TGTGCCAGCAGCTCCTCGGACAGTGAAGAGACCCAGTACTTC
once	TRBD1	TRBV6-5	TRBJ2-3	CASSQGARNGKLQYF	TGTGCCAGCAGCCAGGGGGCCAGGAACGGGAAATTGCAGTATTTT
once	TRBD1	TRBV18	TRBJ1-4	CASSRSGTGDSREKLFF	TGTGCCAGCTCACGATCCGGGACAGGTGACTCGAGGGAAAAACTGTTTTTT
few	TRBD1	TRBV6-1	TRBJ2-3	CASSEGQGADTQYF	TGTGCCAGCAGTGAGGGACAGGGGGCAGATACGCAGTATTTT
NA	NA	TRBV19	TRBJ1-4	CASRLGGAHVELFF	TGTGCCAGTCGGCTTGGCGGAGCACATGTGGAACTGTTTTTT
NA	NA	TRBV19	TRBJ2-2	CASNYGTGELFF	TGTGCCAGCAACTATGGGACCGGGGAGCTGTTTTTT
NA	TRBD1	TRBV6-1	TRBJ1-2	CASSETRGRVDGYTF	TGTGCCAGCAGCGAAACCAGGGGGCGAGTAGATGGCTACACCTTC
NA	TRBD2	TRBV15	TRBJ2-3	CATSSGLAGGTDTQYF	TGTGCCACCAGCAGCGGACTAGCGGGGGGCACAGATACGCAGTATTTT
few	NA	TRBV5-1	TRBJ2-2	CASRTDRNTGELFF	TGCGCCAGCAGGACGGACAGGAACACCGGGGAGCTGTTTTTT
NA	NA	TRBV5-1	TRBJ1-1	CASSLVLGRGAWNTEAFF	TGCGCCAGCAGCTTGGTCCTAGGCAGGGGCGCATGGAACACTGAAGCTTTCTTT
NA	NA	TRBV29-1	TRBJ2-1	CSVRESSYNEQFF	TGCAGCGTTAGGGAGAGCTCCTACAATGAGCAGTTCTTC
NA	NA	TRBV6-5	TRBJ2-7	CASKRGTNYEQYF	TGTGCCTCAAAAAGGGGGACAAACTACGAGCAGTACTTC
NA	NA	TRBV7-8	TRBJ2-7	CASSIAASRAGEQYF	TGTGCCAGCAGCATAGCGGCTTCGAGGGCGGGCGAGCAGTACTTC
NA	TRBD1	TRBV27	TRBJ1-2	CASSNGQGAPSYGYTF	TGTGCCAGCAGCAACGGACAGGGGGCTCCATCCTATGGCTACACCTTC
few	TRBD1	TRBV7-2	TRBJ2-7	CASSPQRDRVLLSTYEQYF	TGTGCCAGCAGCCCGCAGAGGGACAGGGTTCTGCTTTCGACCTACGAGCAGTACTTC
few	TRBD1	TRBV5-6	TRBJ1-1	CASSWDRGREAFF	TGTGCCAGCAGCTGGGACAGGGGCCGTGAAGCTTTCTTT
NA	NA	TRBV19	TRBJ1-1	CASSILAPRQGALTEAFF	NA
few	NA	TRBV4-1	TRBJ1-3	CASSQDGAGNTIYF	TGCGCCAGCAGCCAAGACGGAGCTGGAAACACCATATATTTT
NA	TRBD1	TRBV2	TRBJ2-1	CASRETGGAYNEQFF	TGTGCCAGCAGGGAGACAGGGGGCGCTTACAATGAGCAGTTCTTC
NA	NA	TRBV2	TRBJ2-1	CASSWEVGSSYNEQFF	TGTGCCAGCAGCTGGGAGGTAGGGAGTTCCTACAATGAGCAGTTCTTC
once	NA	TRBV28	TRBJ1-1	CASGSLGVNTEAFF	TGTGCCAGCGGCTCCTTAGGGGTGAACACTGAAGCTTTCTTT
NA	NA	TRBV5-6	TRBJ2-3	CASGKTGTDTQYF	TGTGCCAGCGGCAAGACAGGCACAGATACGCAGTATTTT
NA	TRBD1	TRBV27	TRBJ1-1	CASSITGGRGNTEAFF	TGTGCCAGCAGTATAACAGGGGGCCGTGGGAACACTGAAGCTTTCTTT
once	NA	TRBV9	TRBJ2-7	CASSPGTGWYGEQYF	TGTGCCAGCAGCCCTGGCACAGGGTGGTACGGAGAGCAGTACTTC
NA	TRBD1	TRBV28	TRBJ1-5	CASSLDRGRQPQHF	TGTGCCAGCAGTCTCGACAGGGGGAGACAGCCCCAGCATTTT
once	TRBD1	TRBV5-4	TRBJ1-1	CASSLGQQIVNTEAFF	TGTGCCAGCAGCCTGGGACAGCAGATTGTGAACACTGAAGCTTTCTTT
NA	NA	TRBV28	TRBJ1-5	CASSSGLFRDQPQHF	TGTGCCAGCAGTTCGGGCCTCTTCAGGGATCAGCCCCAGCATTTT
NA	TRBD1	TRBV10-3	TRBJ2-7	CAIRGQESYEQYF	TGTGCCATCAGAGGACAGGAGTCCTACGAGCAGTACTTC
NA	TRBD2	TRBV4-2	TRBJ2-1	CASSQIFTGGDTDNEQFF	TGTGCCAGCAGCCAAATCTTTACCGGGGGGGACACCGACAATGAGCAGTTCTTC
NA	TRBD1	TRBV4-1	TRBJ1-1	CASSPTQGFDTEAFF	TGCGCCAGCAGCCCCACACAGGGGTTCGACACTGAAGCTTTCTTT
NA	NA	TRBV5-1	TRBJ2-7	CASSLAVQGTYEQYF	TGCGCCAGCAGCTTGGCCGTACAGGGTACCTACGAGCAGTACTTC
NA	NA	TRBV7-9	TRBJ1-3	CASKGVGGNTIYF	TGTGCCAGTAAAGGGGTAGGAGGAAACACCATATATTTT
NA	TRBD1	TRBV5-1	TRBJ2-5	CASSPDRGQETQYF	TGCGCCAGCAGCCCGGACAGGGGGCAAGAGACCCAGTACTTC
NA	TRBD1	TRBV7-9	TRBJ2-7	CASSRDRVEQYF	TGTGCCAGCAGCCGGGACAGGGTCGAGCAGTACTTC
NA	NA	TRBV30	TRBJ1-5	CAWSLQANQPQHF	TGTGCCTGGAGTTTACAGGCAAATCAGCCCCAGCATTTT
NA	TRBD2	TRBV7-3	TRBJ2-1	CASSPGTSGTNEQFF	TGTGCCAGCAGCCCGGGGACTAGCGGGACCAATGAGCAGTTCTTC
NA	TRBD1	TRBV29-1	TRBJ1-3	CSVEDTEGQSGNTIYF	TGCAGCGTTGAAGATACCGAGGGACAGTCTGGAAACACCATATATTTT
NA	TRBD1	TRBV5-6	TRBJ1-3	CASRATGTRNTIYF	TGTGCCAGCAGGGCGACAGGGACGCGAAACACCATATATTTT
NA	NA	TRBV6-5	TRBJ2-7	CASINMNTYEQYF	TGTGCCAGCATCAACATGAACACCTACGAGCAGTACTTC
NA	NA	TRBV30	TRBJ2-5	CAWSVPDRREGETQYF	TGTGCCTGGAGTGTACCCGACCGACGAGAGGGAGAGACCCAGTACTTC
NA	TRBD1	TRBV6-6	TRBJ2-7	CASSWTGDEQYF	TGTGCCAGCAGCTGGACAGGGGACGAGCAGTACTTC
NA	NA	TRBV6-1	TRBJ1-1	CASSASGPRTEAFF	TGTGCCAGCAGTGCCAGCGGGCCCCGCACTGAAGCTTTCTTT
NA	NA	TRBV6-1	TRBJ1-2	CASSEAGLYGYTF	TGTGCCAGCAGTGAAGCGGGCCTCTATGGCTACACCTTC
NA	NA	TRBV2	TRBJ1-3	CASSESRQDSGNTIYF	TGTGCCAGCAGTGAAAGTAGGCAGGACTCTGGAAACACCATATATTTT